Listed below are T cell receptor beta chains from one sample, sequenced in a study of blood T cell repertoires in COVID-19. The method was immunoSEQ multiplex PCR; TCRdb's version includes in-frame clones alone and lacks a portion of them. The sample includes under 300,000 clones, more than 70% of them seen just once. The sample was peripheral blood. These receptors originate from a woman in her 40s who had recovered from COVID-19. The CDR3 runs from the conserved cysteine through the conserved F or W. Fields, in order: D gene, J gene, V gene, CDR3 protein, CDR3 DNA. D genes are given only for firm matches.

d_call: NA
j_call: TRBJ2-1
v_call: TRBV30
cdr3_aa: CAWTDYNEQFF
cdr3_nt: TGTGCCTGGACAGACTACAATGAGCAGTTCTTC

d_call: TRBD2
j_call: TRBJ2-1
v_call: TRBV10-3
cdr3_aa: CAITDLAGAGGEQFF
cdr3_nt: TGTGCCATCACCGATCTAGCGGGGGCAGGGGGCGAGCAGTTCTTC

d_call: NA
j_call: TRBJ2-1
v_call: TRBV3-1/TRBV3-2
cdr3_aa: CASSQDPAPRGANEQFF
cdr3_nt: TGTGCCAGCAGCCAAGATCCCGCCCCACGGGGGGCCAATGAGCAGTTCTTC

d_call: TRBD1
j_call: TRBJ2-1
v_call: TRBV29-1
cdr3_aa: CSVALRGTGDNEQFF
cdr3_nt: TGCAGCGTTGCCCTTCGGGGGACAGGGGACAATGAGCAGTTCTTC

d_call: TRBD2
j_call: TRBJ2-2
v_call: TRBV15
cdr3_aa: CATSTDSGLAGGTGELFF
cdr3_nt: TGTGCCACCAGCACCGACTCCGGACTAGCGGGGGGCACCGGGGAGCTGTTTTTT

d_call: NA
j_call: TRBJ2-4
v_call: TRBV12-3/TRBV12-4
cdr3_aa: CASSLGQGNIQYF
cdr3_nt: TGTGCCAGCAGTTTAGGGCAGGGAAACATTCAGTACTTC

d_call: TRBD1
j_call: TRBJ2-7
v_call: TRBV24-1
cdr3_aa: CATSDLEDRGFSYEQYF
cdr3_nt: TGTGCCACCAGTGATTTAGAAGACAGGGGCTTCTCCTACGAGCAGTACTTC

d_call: NA
j_call: TRBJ1-1
v_call: TRBV12-5
cdr3_aa: CASGLQHVGANTEAFF
cdr3_nt: TGTGCTAGTGGTTTGCAACACGTCGGAGCGAACACTGAAGCTTTCTTT

d_call: TRBD1
j_call: TRBJ2-7
v_call: TRBV6-5
cdr3_aa: CASSSLGTGYKSEQYF
cdr3_nt: TGTGCCAGCAGTTCTTTAGGGACAGGGTACAAGAGCGAGCAGTACTTC

d_call: NA
j_call: TRBJ1-1
v_call: TRBV18
cdr3_aa: CASLLNEDTEAFF
cdr3_nt: TGTGCCAGCCTCTTAAACGAGGACACTGAAGCTTTCTTT

d_call: NA
j_call: TRBJ2-2
v_call: TRBV7-9
cdr3_aa: CASSFQGHGTGELFF
cdr3_nt: TGTGCCAGCAGCTTTCAGGGACACGGCACCGGGGAGCTGTTTTTT

d_call: NA
j_call: TRBJ2-1
v_call: TRBV2
cdr3_aa: CASSGPHWGGEQFF
cdr3_nt: TGTGCCAGCAGTGGACCCCACTGGGGCGGTGAGCAGTTCTTC

d_call: TRBD1
j_call: TRBJ2-7
v_call: TRBV13
cdr3_aa: CASRPRDSPTYEQYF
cdr3_nt: TGTGCCAGCAGGCCTCGGGACAGCCCTACCTACGAGCAGTACTTC